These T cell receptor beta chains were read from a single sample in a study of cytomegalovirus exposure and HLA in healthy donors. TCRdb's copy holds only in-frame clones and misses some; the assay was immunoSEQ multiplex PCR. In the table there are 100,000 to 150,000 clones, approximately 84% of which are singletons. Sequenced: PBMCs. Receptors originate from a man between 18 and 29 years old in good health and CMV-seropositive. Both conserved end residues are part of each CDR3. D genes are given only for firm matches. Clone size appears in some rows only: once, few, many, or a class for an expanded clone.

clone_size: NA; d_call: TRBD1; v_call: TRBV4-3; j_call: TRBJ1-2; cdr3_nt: TGCGCCAGCAGCCGGACAACAGGGGGGTCCAACTATGGCTACACCTTC; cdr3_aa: CASSRTTGGSNYGYTF
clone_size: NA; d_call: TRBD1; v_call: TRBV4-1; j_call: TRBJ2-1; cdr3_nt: TGCGCCAGCAGCCAAGGTTTGAGGGACAGCGGACACTACAATGAGCAGTTCTTC; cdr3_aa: CASSQGLRDSGHYNEQFF
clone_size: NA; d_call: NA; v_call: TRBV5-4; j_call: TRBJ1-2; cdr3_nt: TGTGCCAGCAGCTTGTTCGGAGTAGCTAACTATGGCTACACCTTC; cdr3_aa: CASSLFGVANYGYTF
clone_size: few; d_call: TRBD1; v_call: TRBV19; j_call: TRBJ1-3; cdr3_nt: TGTGCCAGTAGCCGGGGGACAGGCACCACTGGAAACACCATATATTTT; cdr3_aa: CASSRGTGTTGNTIYF
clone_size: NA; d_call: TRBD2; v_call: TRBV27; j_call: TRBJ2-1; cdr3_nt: TGTGCCAGCAGTCATGACCTTCTAGCGGGAGGTTCCTACAATGAGCAGTTCTTC; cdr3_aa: CASSHDLLAGGSYNEQFF
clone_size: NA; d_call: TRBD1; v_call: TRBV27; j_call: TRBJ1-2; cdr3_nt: TGTGCCAGCAGTTTAGCCAGGGGGGAAGGCTACACCTTC; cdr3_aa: CASSLARGEGYTF
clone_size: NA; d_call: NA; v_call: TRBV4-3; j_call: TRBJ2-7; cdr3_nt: TGCGCCAGCAGCCAAGGTCCGGCGGGTTCGCATTTCGATTCCTACGAGCAGTACTTC; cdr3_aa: CASSQGPAGSHFDSYEQYF
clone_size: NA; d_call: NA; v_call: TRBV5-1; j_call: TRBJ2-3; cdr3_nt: TGCGCCAGCAGCTTGGAGGGACACATTTCTAGCACAGATACGCAGTATTTT; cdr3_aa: CASSLEGHISSTDTQYF
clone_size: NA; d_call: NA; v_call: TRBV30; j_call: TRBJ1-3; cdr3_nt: TGTGCCGGGTGGGAGGAGAGGAACACCATATATTTT; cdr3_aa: CAGWEERNTIYF
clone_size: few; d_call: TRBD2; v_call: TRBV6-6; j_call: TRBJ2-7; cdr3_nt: TGTGCCAGCAGCGGACGGGGGGGCGTCACCTACGAGCAGTACTTC; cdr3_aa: CASSGRGGVTYEQYF
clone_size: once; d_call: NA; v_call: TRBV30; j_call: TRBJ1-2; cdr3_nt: TGTGCCTGGAGTACCCCGGGGGGGTCGGGCGATGGCTACACCTTC; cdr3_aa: CAWSTPGGSGDGYTF
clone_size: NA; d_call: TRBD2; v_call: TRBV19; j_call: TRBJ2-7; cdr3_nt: TGTGCCAGTAGTATGGGTCTAGCGGGTGAAGAGCAGTACTTC; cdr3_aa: CASSMGLAGEEQYF
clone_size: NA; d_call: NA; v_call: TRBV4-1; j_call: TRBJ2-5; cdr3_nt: TGCGCCAGCAGCCAAGACGGACTCCGGGAGACCCAGTACTTC; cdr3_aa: CASSQDGLRETQYF
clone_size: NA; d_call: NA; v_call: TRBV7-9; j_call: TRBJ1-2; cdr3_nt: TGTGCCAGCAGCTTAGTCTTGCCAGGGAATGATGGCTACACCTTC; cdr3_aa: CASSLVLPGNDGYTF
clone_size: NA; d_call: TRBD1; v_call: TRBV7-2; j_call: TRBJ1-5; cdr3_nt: TGTGCCAGCAGCAAAGACAGGGGGAGTCAGCCCCAGCATTTT; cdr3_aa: CASSKDRGSQPQHF
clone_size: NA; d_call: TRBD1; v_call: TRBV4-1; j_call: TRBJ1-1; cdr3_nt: TGCGCCAGCAGCCAAGGGGCCGGACAGGGCTTTATGACTGAAGCTTTCTTT; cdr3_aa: CASSQGAGQGFMTEAFF
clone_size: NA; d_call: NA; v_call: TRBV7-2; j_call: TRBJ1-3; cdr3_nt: TGTGCCAGCAGCCCAAAGGCAGGAGGGATTGGAAACACCATATATTTT; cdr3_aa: CASSPKAGGIGNTIYF
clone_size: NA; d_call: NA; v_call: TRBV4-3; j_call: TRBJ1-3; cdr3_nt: TGCGCCAGCAGCCAAGGACAGACCCCTGGAAACACCATATATTTT; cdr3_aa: CASSQGQTPGNTIYF
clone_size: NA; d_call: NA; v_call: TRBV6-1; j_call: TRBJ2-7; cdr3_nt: TGTGCCAGCAGGAAAGAGCCCTACGAGCAGTACTTC; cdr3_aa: CASRKEPYEQYF
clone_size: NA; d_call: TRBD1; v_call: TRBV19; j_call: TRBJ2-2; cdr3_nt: TGTGCCAGTACTAGGGGACAGGGGAGGACCGGGGAGCTGTTTTTT; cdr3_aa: CASTRGQGRTGELFF
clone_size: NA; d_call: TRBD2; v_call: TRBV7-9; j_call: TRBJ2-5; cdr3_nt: TGTGCCAGCAGCTTAACAGGCGGGGGAGAGACCCAGTACTTC; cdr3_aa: CASSLTGGGETQYF
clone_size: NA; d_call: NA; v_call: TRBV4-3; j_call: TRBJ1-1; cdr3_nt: TGCGCCAGCAGCGAAGGGGGAGACACTGAAGCTTTCTTT; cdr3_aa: CASSEGGDTEAFF
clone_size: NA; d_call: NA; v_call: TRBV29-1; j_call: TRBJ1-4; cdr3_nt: TGCAGCATTTTAGAGGGAGGCGATGAAAAACTGTTTTTT; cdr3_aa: CSILEGGDEKLFF
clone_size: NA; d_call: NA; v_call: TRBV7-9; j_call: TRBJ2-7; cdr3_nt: TGTGCCAGCAGCTCTCTAGGGGCAGGGGCGGCCTACGAGCAGTACTTC; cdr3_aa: CASSSLGAGAAYEQYF
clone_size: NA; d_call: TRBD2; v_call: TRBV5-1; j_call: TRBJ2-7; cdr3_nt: TGCGCCAGCAGCATAGGACTAGCGGAGGACGAGCAGTACTTC; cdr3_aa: CASSIGLAEDEQYF
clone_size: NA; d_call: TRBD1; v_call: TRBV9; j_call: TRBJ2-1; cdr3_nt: TGTGCCAGCAGCGTAGGGGACAGGGGGCATGAGCAGTTCTTC; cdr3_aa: CASSVGDRGHEQFF
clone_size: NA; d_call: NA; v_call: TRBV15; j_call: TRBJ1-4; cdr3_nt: TGTGCCACCAGGTCCTGGGGCGGTAATGAAAAACTGTTTTTT; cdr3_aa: CATRSWGGNEKLFF
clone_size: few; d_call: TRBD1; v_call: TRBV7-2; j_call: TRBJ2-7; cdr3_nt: TGTGCCAGCAGCTTCCGGGACAGCTACGAGCAGTACTTC; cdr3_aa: CASSFRDSYEQYF
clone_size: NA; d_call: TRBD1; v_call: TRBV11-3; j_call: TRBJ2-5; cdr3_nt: TGTGCCAGCAGCCAGGGACAGAGGGAGACCCAGTACTTC; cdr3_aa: CASSQGQRETQYF
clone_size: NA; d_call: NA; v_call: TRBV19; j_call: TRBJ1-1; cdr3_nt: TGTGCCAGTAGTATAGTAGCGGGGAACACTGAAGCTTTCTTT; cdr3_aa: CASSIVAGNTEAFF
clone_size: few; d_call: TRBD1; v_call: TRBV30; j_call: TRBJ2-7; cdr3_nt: TGTGCCTGGAGTACAGGGGTGGGCTCCTACGAGCAGTACTTC; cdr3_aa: CAWSTGVGSYEQYF
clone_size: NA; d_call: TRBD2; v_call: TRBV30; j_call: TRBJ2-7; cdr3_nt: TGTGCCTGGAGTGCCGGACTAGCGGGAGGTTACGAGCAGTACTTC; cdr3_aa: CAWSAGLAGGYEQYF
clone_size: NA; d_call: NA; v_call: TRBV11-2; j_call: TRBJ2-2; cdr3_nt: TGTGCCAGCAGCGCCAGACAGATTATCGGGACCGGGGAGCTGTTTTTT; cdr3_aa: CASSARQIIGTGELFF
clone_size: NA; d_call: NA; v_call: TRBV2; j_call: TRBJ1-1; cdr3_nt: TGTGCCAGCAGTGAGCCAGGGTTTACTGAAGCTTTCTTT; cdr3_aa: CASSEPGFTEAFF
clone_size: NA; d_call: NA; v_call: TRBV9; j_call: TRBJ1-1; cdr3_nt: TGTGCCAGCAGCTCACAACAACAGAACACTGAAGCTTTCTTT; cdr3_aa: CASSSQQQNTEAFF
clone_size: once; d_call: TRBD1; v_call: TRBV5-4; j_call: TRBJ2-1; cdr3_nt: TGTGCCAGCAGCTCGGGACAGGGCATTTACAATGAGCAGTTCTTC; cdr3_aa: CASSSGQGIYNEQFF
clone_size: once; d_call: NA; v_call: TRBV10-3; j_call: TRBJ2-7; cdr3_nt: TGTGCCATCAGTGAGTCGTTTGCCAGCTACGAGCAGTACTTC; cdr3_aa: CAISESFASYEQYF
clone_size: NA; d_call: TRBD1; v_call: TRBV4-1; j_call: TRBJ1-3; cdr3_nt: TGCGCCAGCAGCCAACGCCGACAGGGAAGCGTTGGAAACACCATATATTTT; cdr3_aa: CASSQRRQGSVGNTIYF
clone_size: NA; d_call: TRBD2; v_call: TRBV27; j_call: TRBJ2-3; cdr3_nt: TGTGCCAGCAGTCGCGGGGGGGCGTTCATAGGGACGCAGTATTTT; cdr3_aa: CASSRGGAFIGTQYF
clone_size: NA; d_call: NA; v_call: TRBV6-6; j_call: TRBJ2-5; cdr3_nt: TGTGCCAGCAGCCGTCAGGGGGGCGGAGAGACCCAGTACTTC; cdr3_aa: CASSRQGGGETQYF
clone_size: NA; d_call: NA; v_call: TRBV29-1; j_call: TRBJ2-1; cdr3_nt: TGCAGCGTTGAGCGGGATAGGGGTGAGCAGTTCTTC; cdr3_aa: CSVERDRGEQFF
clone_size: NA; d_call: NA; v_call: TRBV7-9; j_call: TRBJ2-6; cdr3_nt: TGTTCCAGCAGCTCTCCCCACGGCTCTGGGGCCAACGTCCTGACTTTC; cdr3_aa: CSSSSPHGSGANVLTF
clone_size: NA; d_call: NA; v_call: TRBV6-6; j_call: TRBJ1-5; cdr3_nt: TGTGCCAGCAGTAGGACCCAGGGTCAGGGGAATCAGCCCCAGCATTTT; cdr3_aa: CASSRTQGQGNQPQHF
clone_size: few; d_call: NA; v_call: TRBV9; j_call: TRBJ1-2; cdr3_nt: TGTGCCAGCAGTGGAGAAAGGGAGGGGTCGGGTGGCTATGGCTACACCTTC; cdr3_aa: CASSGEREGSGGYGYTF
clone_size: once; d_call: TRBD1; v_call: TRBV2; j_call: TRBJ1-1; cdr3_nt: TGTGCCAGCAGTCCACAGGGGGACACTGAAGCTTTCTTT; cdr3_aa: CASSPQGDTEAFF
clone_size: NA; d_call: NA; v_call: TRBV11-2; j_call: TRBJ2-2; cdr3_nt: TGTGCCAGCAGCTTAGAGGGGGCGCATCCCGGGGAGCTGTTTTTT; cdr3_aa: CASSLEGAHPGELFF
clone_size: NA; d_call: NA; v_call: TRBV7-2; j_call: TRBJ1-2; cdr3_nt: TGTGCCAGCAGCGCAGCAGGTTTTCGGCAGGGTGAGAACTATGGCTACACCTTC; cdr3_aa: CASSAAGFRQGENYGYTF
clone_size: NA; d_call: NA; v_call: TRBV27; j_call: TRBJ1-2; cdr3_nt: TGTGCCAGCAGTATTTCCAGGGAGGTTCGCGGGGGCTACACCTTC; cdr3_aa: CASSISREVRGGYTF
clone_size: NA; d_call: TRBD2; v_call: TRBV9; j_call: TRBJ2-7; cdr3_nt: TGTGCCAGCAGCGTAGCACTAGCGGATTCCTACGAGCAGTACTTC; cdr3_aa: CASSVALADSYEQYF
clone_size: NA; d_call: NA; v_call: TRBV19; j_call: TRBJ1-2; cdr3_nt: TGTGCCAGTAGTGTCCTACAAGTCGGGACAAAAGATGGCTACACCTTC; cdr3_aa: CASSVLQVGTKDGYTF
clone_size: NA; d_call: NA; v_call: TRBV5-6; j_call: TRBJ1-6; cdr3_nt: TGTGCCAGCTACCAAACGGGATCGCGTAATTCACCCCTCCACTTT; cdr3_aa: CASYQTGSRNSPLHF
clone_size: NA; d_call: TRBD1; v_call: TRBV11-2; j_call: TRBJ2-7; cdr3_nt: TGTGCCAGCAGCCCCGCAGGGGGTATTAGCTCCTACGAGCAGTACTTC; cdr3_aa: CASSPAGGISSYEQYF
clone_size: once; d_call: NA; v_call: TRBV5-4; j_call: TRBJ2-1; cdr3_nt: TGTGCCAGCAGTCCCGACGGAACTACCCGTTATGAGCAGTTCTTC; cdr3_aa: CASSPDGTTRYEQFF